Below, one TCR beta chain is given with its context. The sample originates from a study of blood T cell repertoires in COVID-19. Study-level background: Specimens from acute and convalescent COVID-19 originated in the United States, Italy and Spain. In each case, the material was cDNA or gDNA derived from T cells, B-cell-depleted T cells, or PBMCs.

The CDR3 covers 13 residues. Original analysis: Reference gene primers were amplified, and this amplification served to estimate nucleated cell counts. Profiling relied on immunoSEQ multiplex PCR, and the TCRdb table lists in-frame clones only, not all of them. D and trimming come from the DNA, and the V and J calls and clone size come from that table. The sample shows roughly 100,000 clones, roughly 90% of them seen only once. Material for sequencing was peripheral blood. The chain recombines TRBV1 with TRBJ2-7; the D call in the table, TRBD1, was not verified against the DNA. TRBV1 is a pseudogene segment. The TCR sequence derives from a human donor in a cohort sampled during active COVID-19. The CDR3 reads CTSSPGFGYEQYF. In DNA form, the CDR3 reads TGCACCAGCAGCCCAGGGTTTGGTTACGAGCAGTACTTC.